This T cell receptor beta chain was sequenced in a study of blood T cell repertoires in COVID-19. This clone was seen just once. Germline CDR1 WNHNN, CDR2 SYGVQD (reference sequence). The V gene lost 4 bases and the J gene lost 0 bases, with 9 bases spanning the gap. This CDR3 is built from 14 residues. Authors' analysis steps: Estimates of nucleated cell counts were drawn from the amplification of reference gene primers. The assay was immunoSEQ multiplex PCR, and TCRdb's table has in-frame clones only and misses some. The D gene and trimming were derived from the DNA, and the V and J assignments and clone size from that table. Among under 350,000 clones listed, more than 80% were seen once.

The sample comprised peripheral blood. The J gene is TRBJ1-1, the V gene TRBV10-1; tentatively, D is TRBD1 (5 bases). The receptor was isolated from a woman younger than 45 with COVID-19, enrolled during active disease. The CDR3 DNA follows: TGCGCCAGCAGTGCTCGGGGGATGAACACTGAAGCTTTCTTT. The encoded protein is CASSARGMNTEAFF.